One and the same sample provided the 27 T cell receptor beta chains below, sequenced in a study of cytomegalovirus exposure and HLA in healthy donors. Amplification used 60 Vbeta primers and 13 Jbeta primers. Measured with immunoSEQ multiplex PCR; TCRdb has only the in-frame clones, and not every one. The data hold around 99,000 clones, with around four fifths observed a single time. The sample consisted of PBMCs. The receptors here all came from a man aged 25 to 40 in good health and CMV-seronegative.

The CDR3 loop reads CASSDGTGLEAFF. DNA of the CDR3: TGCGCCAGCAGTGACGGGACAGGGCTTGAAGCTTTCTTT. The V and J genes are TRBV10-1 and TRBJ1-1, with 9 positions matching TRBD1. The V gene's germline CDR1 is WNHNN and CDR2 SYGVQD (reference sequence). The CDR3 is 13 amino acids. Losses at the gene ends were 3 bases for V and 7 bases for J; bases not matched to a gene: 3.

This clone was seen more than once but under ten times. The CDR3 sequence is CASSLSTTANYGYTF. In nucleotides, the CDR3 is TGTGCCAGCAGCTTAAGTACGACAGCTAACTATGGCTACACCTTC. V usage is TRBV7-9 and J usage is TRBJ1-2; possible D gene TRBD1, 5 bases. This CDR3 contains 15 residues. CDR1 and CDR2 from the germline V gene are SEHNR and FQNEAQ (reference sequence). With 2 bases removed from V and 0 bases from J, the gap between germline ends came to 10 bases. Complete variable domain (other parts from reference TRBV7-9 and TRBJ1-2): DTGVSQNPRHKITKRGQNVTFRCDPISEHNRLYWYRQTLGQGPEFLTYFQNEAQLEKSRLLSDRFSAERPKGSFSTLEIQRTEQGDSAMYLCASSLSTTANYGYTFGSGTRLTVV.

V and J are TRBV5-1 and TRBJ2-1; TRBD2 matches at 10 bases. CDR1 and CDR2 (germline): SGHRS, YFSETQ. This CDR3 is built from 16 residues. Trimming removed 0 bases from V and 4 bases from J; junction bases left unmatched: 4. CDR3 nucleotides: TGCGCCAGCAGCTTGGTCCCTAGCGGGAGTTACAATGAGCAGTTCTTC. This gives the protein CASSLVPSGSYNEQFF.

The chain uses TRBV6-1 and TRBJ1-5; 7 bases align to TRBD1. CDR3 length equals 15 residues. Germline V gives CDR1 MNHNS, CDR2 SASEGT. The ends lost 6 bases at V and 4 bases at J; junction bases unmatched: 9. The CDR3 DNA sequence: TGTGCCAGCAGCGAAACAGGGGTCTATAATCAGCCCCAGCATTTT. Protein: CASSETGVYNQPQHF.

The CDR3 coding sequence is TGTGCCAGCAGTTCGGATCGGAGGGGCACTGAAGCTTTCTTT. It yields the protein CASSSDRRGTEAFF. The J gene is TRBJ1-1, the V gene TRBV27, with D possibly TRBD1 on 5 matching bases. CDR1 and CDR2 from the germline V gene are MNHEY and SMNVEV (reference sequence). The V end lost 4 bases, the J end lost 4 bases, and 13 bases lay between the germline ends. The CDR3 consists of 14 residues.

The chain uses TRBV11-2 and TRBJ1-5; D gene ambiguous. The germline gives CDR1 SGHAT, CDR2 FQNNGV. This CDR3 comprises 15 residues. V lost 3 bases and J 7 bases, leaving 16 bases between the germline ends. CDR3 bases: TGTGCCAGCAGCTTTGACACGGGAAGAGAACAGCCCCAGCATTTT. Its protein product is CASSFDTGREQPQHF.

In this sample, this clone turned up a few times. The genes are TRBV4-1 and TRBJ2-1; no clear D gene. V shed 2 bases and J shed 0 bases, with 14 bases lying between them. From germline, CDR1 is MGHRA and CDR2 YSYEKL. CDR3 length: 17 amino acids. The CDR3 spells CASSQLFTDSSYNEQFF. The CDR3 DNA is TGCGCCAGCAGCCAATTATTTACAGATAGCTCCTACAATGAGCAGTTCTTC.

J is TRBJ2-2 and V is TRBV29-1; 7 bases agree with TRBD1. Germline lookup yields CDR1 SQVTM and CDR2 ANQGSEA. Trimming cost V 5 bases and J 3 bases; bases outside gene matches: 3. The CDR3 totals 13 residues. Here the CDR3 reads CSVWDSHTGELFF. The CDR3 DNA sequence: TGCAGCGTTTGGGACAGCCACACCGGGGAGCTGTTTTTT.

This chain connects TRBV11-2 to TRBJ1-1; D uncertain. The CDR3 consists of 14 residues. With 5 bases removed from V and 7 bases from J, the gap between germline ends came to 17 bases. Germline CDR1 reads SGHAT; CDR2 reads FQNNGV. The CDR3 DNA sequence: TGTGCCAGCAGCCCCTCGACCTCGAGGGATGAAGCTTTCTTT. This sequence encodes CASSPSTSRDEAFF.

This clone was observed a handful of times. This chain connects TRBV7-9 to TRBJ1-2; D is unresolved. From germline, CDR1 is SEHNR and CDR2 FQNEAQ (reference sequence). The CDR3 totals 14 residues. V lost 5 bases and J 5 bases, leaving 15 bases between the germline ends. As DNA, the CDR3 is TGTGCCAGCAGCCCCAGCTTTTGGAGATATGGCTACACCTTC. Translating gives CASSPSFWRYGYTF.

The chain combines TRBV7-3 with TRBJ2-1; 7 bases agree with TRBD2. From germline, CDR1 is SGHTA and CDR2 FQGTGA. This CDR3 has 16 amino acids. With 5 bases clipped from V and 3 bases from J, the junction kept 10 bases outside the gene matches. The CDR3 reads CASSPNPGLRYNEQFF. For the CDR3, the DNA is TGTGCCAGCAGCCCTAACCCGGGACTACGCTACAATGAGCAGTTCTTC.

This clone has only one observation. This rearrangement joins TRBV19 to TRBJ1-5; D is unclear. This CDR3 comprises 16 residues. V lost 3 bases and J lost 5, with 17 bases in between. The germline V gene has CDR1 LNHDA and CDR2 SQIVND (reference sequence). CDR3 region: CASSIGVGRLDQPQHF. CDR3 bases: TGTGCCAGTAGTATCGGGGTGGGTCGGTTGGATCAGCCCCAGCATTTT.

The chain carries TRBV7-8 and TRBJ1-3, with D unclear. V lost 5 bases and J 0 bases, leaving 8 bases between the germline ends. CDR1 and CDR2 from the germline V gene are SGHVS and FQNEAQ. The CDR3 extends over 14 amino acids. In DNA, the CDR3 is TGTGCCAGCAGCCAGGTTACCTCTGGAAACACCATATATTTT. Translating gives CASSQVTSGNTIYF.

The table lists this clone with a count of one. The V gene is TRBV6-5, the J gene TRBJ1-2; 7 nucleotides align to TRBD1. The CDR3 has 13 residues. The J segment lost 7 bases and the V segment lost 6 bases, leaving 8 bases of the junction unmatched. Germline-derived CDR1 and CDR2 are MNHEY and SVGAGI. CDR3 in amino acids: CASRKQPGGGYTF. In DNA, the CDR3 is TGTGCCAGCAGGAAACAGCCAGGGGGTGGCTACACCTTC.

V and J are TRBV5-1 and TRBJ2-1; 8 nucleotides match TRBD1. CDR1 and CDR2 (germline): SGHRS, YFSETQ. The CDR3 consists of 14 residues. V lost 4 bases to trimming and J lost 4 bases; unmatched junction nucleotides: 4. The CDR3 is CASSIGTGYNEQFF. CDR3 DNA: TGCGCCAGCAGCATAGGGACAGGTTACAATGAGCAGTTCTTC.

This sequence joins TRBV5-6 and TRBJ2-7; 10 bases match TRBD1. Trimming removed 4 bases from V and 2 bases from J; junction bases left unmatched: 12. The germline V gene has CDR1 SGHDT and CDR2 YYEEEE. The CDR3 length is 17 residues. CDR3 region: CASSLGQGLGLTYEQYF. The CDR3 region has the DNA TGTGCCAGCAGCCTGGGACAGGGGCTAGGCCTTACCTACGAGCAGTACTTC. The full variable domain, completed using reference TRBV5-6 and TRBJ2-7, is DAGVTQSPTHLIKTRGQQVTLRCSPKSGHDTVSWYQQALGQGPQFIFQYYEEEERQRGNFPDRFSGHQFPNYSSELNVNALLLGDSALYLCASSLGQGLGLTYEQYFGPGTRLTVT.

V is TRBV6-1 and J is TRBJ1-1, with 9 bases that match TRBD1. The J segment lost 2 bases and the V segment lost 3 bases, leaving 13 bases of the junction unmatched. From germline, CDR1 is MNHNS and CDR2 SASEGT. The CDR3 is made up of 18 amino acids. CDR3 DNA sequence: TGTGCCAGCAGTGACGAAACCGGGACAGGGCGTTATAACACTGAAGCTTTCTTT. It yields the protein CASSDETGTGRYNTEAFF.

The V gene is TRBV6-4, the J gene TRBJ2-1, with a possible D match to TRBD2 (5 bases). This CDR3 is 15 amino acids long. CDR1 is MRHNA and CDR2 is SNTAGT in the germline V gene. The V end was cut by 0 bases, the J end by 0 bases, with 6 bases between. This CDR3 is CASSDSAGSYNEQFF. The CDR3 DNA reads as TGTGCCAGCAGTGACTCGGCGGGCTCCTACAATGAGCAGTTCTTC.

V gene TRBV7-8 combines with J gene TRBJ1-2; D not resolved. The V end was cut by 4 bases, the J end by 4 bases, with 10 bases between. Germline V CDR1 and CDR2: SGHVS, FQNEAQ. The CDR3 covers 13 residues. The DNA of the CDR3 is TGTGCCAGCAGCTCGGCCTGGAGCTATGGCTACACCTTC. The encoded protein is CASSSAWSYGYTF.

The chain joins TRBV4-1 to TRBJ2-5, with 12 bases fitting TRBD2. The DNA end lines up better with TRBJ2-7; the J call may be wrong. This CDR3 has 15 amino acids. CDR1 MGHRA and CDR2 YSYEKL come from the germline V gene. CDR3 in DNA: TGCGCCAGCAGCGCCCTAGCGGGAGGGCCCTACGAGCAGTACTTC. Translated, it gives CASSALAGGPYEQYF.

V is TRBV4-1 and J is TRBJ2-2; 8 bases are shared with TRBD2. Unmatched junction bases numbered 8, after V lost 0 bases and J lost 5 bases. Germline assignment: CDR1 MGHRA and CDR2 YSYEKL. The CDR3 contains 17 residues. The CDR3 spells CASSQDSFGGVTGELFF. The CDR3, as DNA: TGCGCCAGCAGCCAAGACTCCTTCGGGGGGGTTACCGGGGAGCTGTTTTTT.

The chain combines TRBV18 with TRBJ2-1, with 8 bases lining up with TRBD1. The germline gives CDR1 KGHSH, CDR2 LQKENI. V trimming: 2 bases; J trimming: 0 bases; junction bases outside the gene matches: 12. The CDR3 covers 19 residues. The CDR3, as DNA: TGTGCCAGCTCACCAAGGGAGCCGGACAGGGACAGCTCCTACAATGAGCAGTTCTTC. It codes for CASSPREPDRDSSYNEQFF.

The V gene is TRBV19, the J gene TRBJ1-1; D is perhaps TRBD1 (6 bases). The V end was cut by 1 base, the J end by 8 bases, with 20 bases between. The CDR3 has 16 residues. The germline CDR1 and CDR2 sequences are LNHDA and SQIVND (reference sequence). The chain's CDR3 is CASSIAMGLQGGEAFF. The CDR3 nucleotides are TGTGCCAGTAGTATAGCAATGGGGTTACAGGGAGGGGAAGCTTTCTTT.

This chain joins TRBV7-9 and TRBJ1-2; 7 bases align to TRBD1. Germline trimming cut 3 bases from V and 7 bases from J; bases unmatched to any gene: 5. From germline, CDR1 is SEHNR and CDR2 FQNEAQ (reference sequence). This CDR3 is 13 amino acids long. This chain's CDR3 is CASSFRGGRGYTF. The CDR3 DNA reads as TGTGCCAGCAGCTTTAGAGGGGGCCGTGGCTACACCTTC.

The chain joins TRBV6-1 to TRBJ1-4; D gene ambiguous. V was clipped by 0 bases and J by 8 bases, with 16 bases between them. CDR3 length: 16 amino acids. Germline V gives CDR1 MNHNS, CDR2 SASEGT. The CDR3 loop is CASSEAGHPGWEKLFF. The DNA for the CDR3 is TGTGCCAGCAGTGAAGCTGGGCACCCGGGGTGGGAAAAACTGTTTTTT.

V usage is TRBV19 and J usage is TRBJ1-2; D is ambiguous. Germline values: CDR1 LNHDA, CDR2 SQIVND (reference sequence). This CDR3 has 13 amino acids. Trimming removed 3 bases from V and 8 bases from J, with 13 bases in between. DNA for the CDR3: TGTGCCAGTAGTATCTCGGAGGGCCGAGGCTACACCTTC. Amino acids: CASSISEGRGYTF.

The rearrangement links TRBV11-2 to TRBJ2-1; D is ambiguous. The CDR3 extends over 14 amino acids. Trimming pared 1 base from V and 2 bases from J, leaving 6 bases between. CDR1 is SGHAT and CDR2 is FQNNGV in the germline V gene. The CDR3 region is CASSLGPPYNEQFF. The DNA for the CDR3 is TGTGCCAGCAGCTTAGGTCCTCCCTACAATGAGCAGTTCTTC.